This T cell receptor beta chain was sequenced for a study of Ad26.COV2.S vaccination and SARS-CoV-2 variants. Overall study findings and caveats: The placebo group had lower spike-specific TCR breadth than the vaccine recipients did.

Regarding treatment: 15 to 20 received Ad26.COV2.S at low or high dose, single or two shots; roughly five received placebo; per-sample allocation not given. Collection of the samples took place on day 63 after the first injection of vaccine or placebo. Trimming stripped 1 base from V and 0 bases from J, with 7 bases between. The CDR3 sequence is 14 residues long. The germline CDR1 and CDR2 sequences are PRHDT and FYEKMQ (reference sequence). This clone has just one count. Antigen unknown. Method: immunoSEQ multiplex PCR; TCRdb's copy keeps in-frame clones and lacks some. Here the sample spans 440,000 or so clones, about nine tenths being singletons.

Sequenced here: peripheral blood, sampled in a trial of Ad26.COV2.S vaccine versus placebo. This sequence joins TRBV13 and TRBJ2-7, with no clear D. The origin of this receptor is a person aged 18-65 years who received the Ad26.COV2.S COVID-19 vaccine or a placebo. In nucleotides, the CDR3 is TGTGCCAGCAGCTTAGATGCGAGCTCCTACGAGCAGTACTTC. Translation gives CASSLDASSYEQYF.